This T cell receptor (beta chain) was observed in a study of T cells in pancreatic ductal adenocarcinoma. Germline V gene sequence: CDR1 SGHRS, CDR2 YFSETQ. Trimming cost V 4 bases and J 5 bases; bases outside gene matches: 6. This CDR3 has 14 amino acids. Generated by immunoSEQ multiplex PCR, the TCRdb table keeps only in-frame clones and is missing some. The profile shows roughly 100,000 clones, about 95% of them singletons. About this clone itself: Its antigen is currently unknown.

The selected patients with pancreatic ductal adenocarcinoma had surgery but no neoadjuvant therapy. Study-level results: Blood had more productive templates and about 8-fold more unique clonotypes than tumor. Tumors hold more CD45RO+ effector T cells, which may bias toward lower diversity. Results skew toward the minority of patients with early-stage disease.

The rearrangement uses TRBV5-1 and TRBJ2-1, with 7 bases lining up with TRBD2. The sequence derives from a human donor with pancreatic ductal adenocarcinoma. The specimen sequenced was PBMCs. The CDR3: CASSLGLVHNEQFF. The CDR3 DNA sequence: TGCGCCAGCAGCCTAGGACTAGTCCACAATGAGCAGTTCTTC.